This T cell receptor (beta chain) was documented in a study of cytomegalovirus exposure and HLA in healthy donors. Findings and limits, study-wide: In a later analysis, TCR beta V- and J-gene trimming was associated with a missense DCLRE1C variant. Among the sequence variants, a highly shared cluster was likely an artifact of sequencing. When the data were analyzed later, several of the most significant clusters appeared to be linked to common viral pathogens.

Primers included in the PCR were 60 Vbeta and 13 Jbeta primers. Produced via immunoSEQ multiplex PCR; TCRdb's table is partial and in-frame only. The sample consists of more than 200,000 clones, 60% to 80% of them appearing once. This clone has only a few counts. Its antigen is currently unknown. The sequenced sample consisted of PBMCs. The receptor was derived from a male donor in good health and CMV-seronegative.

CDR3 sequence: CASSSPGGSNTDTQYF. The CDR3 DNA sequence: TGTGCCAGCAGTTCGCCTGGGGGCAGCAACACAGATACGCAGTATTTT. V usage is TRBV28 and J usage is TRBJ2-3; maybe TRBD1 (6 bases). CDR1 is MDHEN and CDR2 is SYDVKM in the germline V gene. The CDR3 covers 16 residues. V was pared by 4 bases and J by 2 bases, with 16 bases between. Combining the CDR3 with reference TRBV28 and TRBJ2-3 gives the whole variable domain DVKVTQSSRYLVKRTGEKVFLECVQDMDHENMFWYRQDPGLGLRLIYFSYDVKMKEKGDIPEGYSVSREKKERFSLILESASTNQTSMYLCASSSPGGSNTDTQYFGPGTRLTVL.